Following are 25 T cell receptor beta chains from one sample sequenced in a study of blood T cell repertoires in COVID-19. Some clones are missing from TCRdb's copy, which holds only in-frame ones; the method was immunoSEQ multiplex PCR. The sample lists fewer than 350,000 clones; more than 75% were seen once. The sequencing sample was made of PBMCs or T cells enriched from blood (not recorded which). Receptors originate from a middle-aged woman with acute COVID-19.

The chain recombines TRBV7-9 with TRBJ2-3, with a possible D match to TRBD1 (6 bases). The V gene's germline CDR1 is SEHNR and CDR2 FQNEAQ (reference sequence). Trimming cost V 2 bases and J 2 bases, with 14 bases left between them. The CDR3 is 16 amino acids. The CDR3 DNA sequence: TGTGCCAGCAGCTTAACCGGGACACAGGACACAGATACGCAGTATTTT. It yields the protein CASSLTGTQDTDTQYF.

This chain connects TRBV2 to TRBJ1-2, with 10 bases lining up with TRBD1. This CDR3 is built from 15 residues. Germline V gene data show CDR1 as SNHLY and CDR2 as FYNNEI. V shed 7 bases and J 6 bases; nucleotides not matched to a gene: 11. The CDR3 here is CASILGGTGDHGYTF. Written as DNA, the CDR3 is TGTGCCAGCATCCTCGGGGGGACAGGGGATCATGGCTACACCTTC. Complete variable domain (other parts from reference TRBV2 and TRBJ1-2): EPEVTQTPSHQVTQMGQEVILRCVPISNHLYFYWYRQILGQKVEFLVSFYNNEISEKSEIFDDQFSVERPDGSNFTLKIRSTKLEDSAMYFCASILGGTGDHGYTFGSGTRLTVV.

V usage is TRBV4-1 and J usage is TRBJ1-6; D gene unclear. V was clipped by 2 bases and J by 7 bases, with 12 bases between them. Germline CDR1 MGHRA, CDR2 YSYEKL. The CDR3 runs 15 residues. In nucleotides, the CDR3 is TGCGCCAGCAGCCAATGGAACAGATTAAATTCACCCCTCCACTTT. It yields the protein CASSQWNRLNSPLHF.

This chain links TRBV4-1 with TRBJ1-1; possible D gene TRBD1, 6 bases. The V gene lost 0 bases and the J gene lost 7 bases, with 21 bases spanning the gap. The germline V gene has CDR1 MGHRA and CDR2 YSYEKL. The CDR3 totals 17 residues. The chain's CDR3 is CASSQDLPRGTYSEAFF. As DNA, the CDR3 is TGCGCCAGCAGCCAAGATTTACCCAGGGGTACCTATAGTGAAGCTTTCTTT.

This clone was observed once. The J gene is TRBJ1-2, the V gene TRBV1; the table's D call, TRBD1, has no DNA check behind it. TRBV1 is designated a pseudogene. This CDR3 region has 15 residues. The CDR3 coding sequence is TGCACCAGCAGCCACCCGGACAGGGAAGACTATGGCTACACCTTC. This sequence encodes CTSSHPDREDYGYTF.

The J gene is TRBJ2-3, the V gene TRBV5-1, with 9 bases matching TRBD2. CDR1 is SGHRS and CDR2 is YFSETQ in the germline V gene. This CDR3 comprises 16 residues. Trimming removed 0 bases from V and 2 bases from J; junction bases left unmatched: 4. CDR3 protein: CASSLDLAGSTDTQYF. For the CDR3, the DNA is TGCGCCAGCAGCTTGGACCTAGCGGGGTCCACAGATACGCAGTATTTT.

The chain is built from TRBV18 and TRBJ1-2, with TRBD1 as a possible D gene (6 bases). The V and J ends lost 1 base and 2 bases respectively, with 11 bases between them. Looked up from germline, CDR1 is KGHSH and CDR2 is LQKENI. This CDR3 has 15 residues. CDR3 bases: TGTGCCAGCTCACCACTGACAGGCCCCAACTATGGCTACACCTTC. Translation gives CASSPLTGPNYGYTF.

About this clone itself: Other DNA sequences within the sample encode an identical CDR3. V and J are TRBV18 and TRBJ2-7; 13 bases match TRBD2. The CDR3 runs 15 residues. Germline CDR1 and CDR2: KGHSH and LQKENI. J gave up 1 base and V 3 bases, and 0 bases lay outside the gene matches. CDR3 sequence: CASSPTSGGSYEQYF. The CDR3 bases are TGTGCCAGCTCACCGACTAGCGGGGGGTCCTACGAGCAGTACTTC.

This chain joins TRBV18 and TRBJ1-2; perhaps TRBD1 as D (5 bases). Germline assignment: CDR1 KGHSH and CDR2 LQKENI. V lost 2 bases, J lost 4 bases, and 20 bases lay in between. CDR3 size: 17 residues. CDR3 sequence reads: CASSPGPYRQTPYGYTF. DNA of the CDR3: TGTGCCAGCTCACCAGGACCGTACAGACAGACACCCTATGGCTACACCTTC.

This rearrangement joins TRBV7-7 to TRBJ2-2; TRBD1 matches 9 bases. The germline V gene encodes CDR1 SSHAT and CDR2 FNYEAQ (reference sequence). J was trimmed by 3 bases and V by 8 bases; bases with no gene match: 13. The CDR3 runs to 17 residues. The CDR3 loop reads CASGRPRDREDTGELFF. Written as DNA, the CDR3 is TGTGCCAGCGGTAGGCCCCGGGACAGGGAGGACACCGGGGAGCTGTTTTTT.

The V and J genes are TRBV28 and TRBJ2-3, with TRBD2 matching 10 bases. The V gene end was trimmed by 8 bases and the J gene end by 2 bases; junction bases not matched to a gene: 4. Looked up from germline, CDR1 is MDHEN and CDR2 is SYDVKM. This CDR3 is 14 amino acids long. In nucleotides, the CDR3 is TGTGCCAGCTGGACTAGCGGATACACAGATACGCAGTATTTT. As protein: CASWTSGYTDTQYF.

The chain joins TRBV10-3 to TRBJ2-5, with D perhaps matching TRBD2 (7 bases). Per germline, CDR1 ENHRY and CDR2 SYGVKD. V lost 6 bases and J 5 bases, leaving 16 bases between the germline ends. The CDR3 consists of 14 residues. The CDR3 sequence: CAISDGGAGETQYF. CDR3 sequence (DNA): TGTGCCATCAGCGATGGGGGGGCTGGGGAGACCCAGTACTTC.

The chain has TRBV18 and TRBJ2-5; 7 nucleotides line up with TRBD1. Germline assignment: CDR1 KGHSH and CDR2 LQKENI. The CDR3 covers 15 residues. Trimming took 5 bases from V and 1 from J; bases not matched to a gene: 7. Here the CDR3 reads CASSATGTAQETQYF. The CDR3 nucleotides are TGTGCCAGCTCAGCGACCGGGACAGCCCAAGAGACCCAGTACTTC.

The genes are TRBV9 and TRBJ1-2; 9 bases agree with TRBD1. Germline V CDR1 and CDR2: SGDLS, YYNGEE. V dropped 4 bases and J dropped 6; count of bases not matched to a gene: 7. The CDR3 is 14 amino acids. The CDR3 region has the DNA TGTGCCAGCAGCCCTACAGGGGGCGGACATGGCTACACCTTC. This translates into CASSPTGGGHGYTF.

This chain connects TRBV28 to TRBJ1-5; D gene ambiguous. This CDR3 comprises 13 residues. The V gene's germline CDR1 is MDHEN and CDR2 SYDVKM. The V end was cut by 5 bases, the J end by 5 bases, with 10 bases between. For the CDR3, the DNA is TGTGCCAGCAGTGGAGGTGTGGATCAGCCCCAGCATTTT. Protein sequence: CASSGGVDQPQHF.

This clone was recorded only once. The chain combines TRBV5-1 with TRBJ2-7; weak D call: TRBD2 (6 bases). The CDR3 is 14 residues long. Trimming removed 0 bases at V and 2 bases at J, with 9 bases between. Per germline, CDR1 SGHRS and CDR2 YFSETQ. The CDR3 protein is CASSLAGGAYEQYF. CDR3 DNA: TGCGCCAGCAGCTTGGCCGGGGGAGCCTACGAGCAGTACTTC.

V gene TRBV7-2 combines with J gene TRBJ1-2, with no clear D. Per germline, CDR1 SGHTA and CDR2 FQGNSA. The CDR3 is 13 amino acids. The germline V and J ends were trimmed by 5 bases and 7 bases, with 14 bases remaining between them. CDR3 nucleotide sequence: TGTGCCAGCAGCCCCAGGAGGGCAGGTGGCTACACCTTC. It yields the protein CASSPRRAGGYTF. The full variable domain, rest sourced from reference TRBV7-2 and TRBJ1-2, is GAGVSQSPSNKVTEKGKDVELRCDPISGHTALYWYRQSLGQGLEFLIYFQGNSAPDKSGLPSDRFSAERTGGSVSTLTIQRTQQEDSAVYLCASSPRRAGGYTFGSGTRLTVV.

This rearrangement joins TRBV7-9 to TRBJ2-2, with D possibly matching TRBD2 (6 bases). The germline V gene encodes CDR1 SEHNR and CDR2 FQNEAQ (reference sequence). CDR3 length equals 15 residues. Trimming stripped 5 bases from V and 2 bases from J, with 12 bases between. The CDR3 DNA follows: TGTGCCAGCAGCCTCGGGACTTACAACACCGGGGAGCTGTTTTTT. Encoded protein: CASSLGTYNTGELFF.

This rearrangement joins TRBV5-5 to TRBJ2-1, with 7 bases fitting TRBD2. Trimming took 0 bases from V and 9 from J; bases not matched to a gene: 6. The CDR3 length is 14 residues. Germline CDR1 SGHKS, CDR2 YYEKEE (reference sequence). CDR3 coding DNA: TGTGCCAGCAGCTTGGCGGGGGGTGGTAGTGAGCAGTTCTTC. Translation gives CASSLAGGGSEQFF.

V gene TRBV7-2 combines with J gene TRBJ2-7; no definite D call. Germline lookup yields CDR1 SGHTA and CDR2 FQGNSA. This CDR3 has 13 amino acids. V was pared by 1 base and J by 3 bases, with 7 bases between. The CDR3 loop reads CASSLEQYYEQYF. DNA for the CDR3: TGTGCCAGCAGCTTAGAACAGTACTACGAGCAGTACTTC.

The V gene is TRBV7-8, the J gene TRBJ1-2; the D is unclear. The germline CDR1 and CDR2 sequences are SGHVS and FQNEAQ. The CDR3 extends over 12 amino acids. The germline V and J ends were trimmed by 5 bases and 5 bases, with 9 bases remaining between them. CDR3 region: CASSPSGYGYTF. The CDR3 DNA is TGTGCCAGCAGCCCGAGCGGGTATGGCTACACCTTC.

This rearrangement joins TRBV7-9 to TRBJ2-7; TRBD1 agrees at 9 bases. Germline V lookup: CDR1 SEHNR, CDR2 FQNEAQ (reference sequence). Trimming cost V 5 bases and J 3 bases; bases outside gene matches: 5. The CDR3 is 14 amino acids. The CDR3 DNA sequence: TGTGCCAGCAGCCCCCGGGACAGGGTCTACGAGCAGTACTTC. Its protein is CASSPRDRVYEQYF.

V is TRBV18 and J is TRBJ2-3, with D possibly TRBD1 on 5 matching bases. V was pared by 2 bases and J by 0 bases, with 9 bases between. Per the germline V gene, CDR1 is KGHSH and CDR2 is LQKENI. CDR3 length equals 15 residues. CDR3 protein: CASSPETASTDTQYF. CDR3 sequence (DNA): TGTGCCAGCTCACCAGAGACAGCTAGCACAGATACGCAGTATTTT.

The rearrangement uses TRBV18 and TRBJ1-1; 10 bases are shared with TRBD1. Germline V gene lookup returns CDR1 KGHSH and CDR2 LQKENI. The junction had 6 bases not matched to a gene; V was cut back by 5 bases and J by 3 bases. This CDR3 is 15 amino acids long. CDR3 loop: CASSTRQGADTEAFF. DNA of the CDR3: TGTGCCAGCTCAACTCGACAGGGGGCGGACACTGAAGCTTTCTTT.

This clone was observed a few times. The V call is TRBV6-5, the J call TRBJ2-3; 7 nucleotides match TRBD1. CDR3 length equals 14 residues. Germline V gene lookup returns CDR1 MNHEY and CDR2 SVGAGI. Trimming cost V 6 bases and J 3 bases; bases outside gene matches: 6. This CDR3 reads CASSLGQETDTQYF. The CDR3 nucleotides are TGTGCCAGCAGCCTCGGACAGGAAACAGATACGCAGTATTTT.